This TCR beta chain was recovered during a study of T cell responses to AZD1222 COVID-19 vaccine. The CDR3 covers 14 residues. V gave up 1 base and J gave up 1 base, with 7 bases separating them. Germline CDR1 reads MNHEY; CDR2 reads SVGEGT. Libraries were prepared by immunoSEQ multiplex PCR; TCRdb keeps only in-frame clonotypes and omits some of them. The data show about 120,000 clones, approximately 90% seen once. A few counts support this clone. The chain combines TRBV6-2 or TRBV6-3 with TRBJ1-1; D unresolved. This material consisted of peripheral blood, taken on day 0 of AZD1222 vaccination. The origin of this receptor is an adult in good health. This CDR3 is CASSYLGRNTEAFF. CDR3 sequence (DNA): TGTGCCAGCAGTTACTTAGGGAGGAACACTGAAGCTTTCTTT.